These 17 T cell receptor beta chains came from one sample sequenced in a study of regulatory and conventional T cells in RAG deficiency. Blood CD4+ CD25-low CD127-high conventional T cells supplied the genomic DNA template. The method was immunoSEQ multiplex PCR; TCRdb's version includes in-frame clones alone and lacks a portion of them. Here the sample spans about 46,000 clones, 80% to 90% being singletons. These data also formed part of another study, on regulatory T cells. From that second work: Amplification used 52 TRBV primers and 13 TRBJ primers.

The sample consisted of CD4+ effector T cells sorted from blood. Source of these receptors: a human donor in good health.

The chain carries TRBV9 and TRBJ2-5; the match to TRBD2 covers 12 bases. CDR1 SGDLS and CDR2 YYNGEE come from the germline V gene. After removal of 4 bases from V and 4 bases from J, the junction contained 5 bases not matched to a gene. There are 15 residues in the CDR3. The CDR3 DNA sequence: TGTGCCAGCAGCCCCCGGACTAGCGGGGCAGAGACCCAGTACTTC. Translated: CASSPRTSGAETQYF.

The CDR3 nucleotides read TGTGCCATCAATCAGCGGGGCCCAGATACGCAGTATTTT. Its protein product is CAINQRGPDTQYF. The rearrangement links TRBV10-3 to TRBJ2-3; 7 positions agree with TRBD2. CDR1 is ENHRY, CDR2 SYGVKD, per germline. The V gene end was trimmed by 7 bases and the J gene end by 4 bases; junction bases not matched to a gene: 5. The CDR3 runs to 13 residues.

V usage is TRBV6-1 and J usage is TRBJ1-2; the D gene is possibly TRBD1 (5 bases). The CDR3 is 11 residues long. Deletions cut 4 bases from V and 8 bases from J, with 8 bases between. The germline gives CDR1 MNHNS, CDR2 SASEGT. In nucleotides, the CDR3 is TGTGCCAGCAGTGCAGGGCTCGGCTACACCTTC. It specifies CASSAGLGYTF.

This sequence joins TRBV21-1 and TRBJ2-1; TRBD2, as called in the table, went unchecked against the DNA. TRBV21-1 has pseudogene status. CDR3 length: 11 residues. DNA for the CDR3: TGTGCCAGCAGCGGACGGGAGGGCGGGTTCTTC. This translates into CASSGREGGFF.

CDR3 residues: CASSPPGTARQYF. In nucleotides, the CDR3 is TGTGCCAGCTCACCACCGGGGACAGCAAGACAGTACTTC. The chain couples TRBV18 to TRBJ2-7; TRBD1 aligns across 7 bases. CDR1 and CDR2 (germline): KGHSH, LQKENI. J was trimmed by 10 bases and V by 0 bases; bases with no gene match: 6. This CDR3 has 13 amino acids.

The rearrangement links TRBV6-5 to TRBJ2-3; TRBD1 is a possible D gene (6 bases). The germline V gene has CDR1 MNHEY and CDR2 SVGAGI. This CDR3 is 13 amino acids long. Trimming took 8 bases from V and 6 from J, leaving 15 bases between them. This CDR3 reads CASERQGLDTQYF. The DNA of the CDR3 is TGTGCCAGCGAGCGCCAGGGGCTCGATACGCAGTATTTT.

This rearrangement joins TRBV2 to TRBJ2-3; the D gene could be TRBD1 or TRBD2 (5 bases each). The germline V gene has CDR1 SNHLY and CDR2 FYNNEI. This CDR3 has 15 residues. V was shortened by 11 bases and J by 2 bases, with 20 bases between the two germline ends. The DNA of the CDR3 is TGTGCCGGAACGGGGCTCAGCAGCCCCACAGATACGCAGTATTTT. Residues: CAGTGLSSPTDTQYF.

This sequence joins TRBV5-4 and TRBJ1-2; no clear D gene. Trimming cost V 0 bases and J 1 base, with 10 bases left between them. The CDR3 is 15 residues long. From germline, CDR1 is SGHNT and CDR2 YYREEE (reference sequence). DNA for the CDR3: TGTGCCAGCAGCTTGGCGGCCAAGAATAACTATGGCTACACCTTC. Translation gives CASSLAAKNNYGYTF. The entire variable domain, with the rest obtained from reference TRBV5-4 and TRBJ1-2, is as follows: ETGVTQSPTHLIKTRGQQVTLRCSSQSGHNTVSWYQQALGQGPQFIFQYYREEENGRGNFPPRFSGLQFPNYSSELNVNALELDDSALYLCASSLAAKNNYGYTFGSGTRLTVV.

In nucleotides, the CDR3 is TGCAGCGTTGAAGGGCAGAGCTACGAGCAGTACTTC. Protein product: CSVEGQSYEQYF. This sequence joins TRBV29-1 and TRBJ2-7; no clear D. Germline lookup yields CDR1 SQVTM and CDR2 ANQGSEA. This CDR3 has 12 residues. Trimming cost V 1 base and J 3 bases, with 7 bases left between them.

V is TRBV7-8 and J is TRBJ2-1, with D perhaps assigned TRBD1 or TRBD2 (5 bases each). This CDR3 contains 14 residues. Germline CDR1 and CDR2: SGHVS and FQNEAQ. V was cut by 3 bases and J by 7 bases, with 13 bases left in between. CDR3 region: CASSLGQGVNEQFF. CDR3 nucleotide sequence: TGTGCCAGCAGCTTGGGGCAGGGAGTGAATGAGCAGTTCTTC.

This sequence joins TRBV18 and TRBJ2-1, with 11 bases aligning to TRBD2. J was trimmed by 5 bases and V by 3 bases; bases with no gene match: 6. The CDR3 covers 16 residues. In germline, CDR1 is KGHSH, CDR2 LQKENI. The CDR3 region is CASSPDLAGGHNEQFF. In nucleotides, the CDR3 is TGTGCCAGCTCACCTGATCTAGCGGGGGGACACAATGAGCAGTTCTTC.

The chain has TRBV25-1 and TRBJ1-1; D is unclear. V lost 4 bases and J lost 0, with 6 bases in between. The CDR3 runs to 13 residues. Germline V gives CDR1 MGHDK, CDR2 SYGVNS. The CDR3 loop is CASSGGMNTEAFF. The CDR3 nucleotides are TGTGCCAGCAGTGGAGGGATGAACACTGAAGCTTTCTTT.

This chain joins TRBV18 and TRBJ2-7; TRBD2 might be the D (6 bases). Germline loops: CDR1 KGHSH, CDR2 LQKENI. Trimming took off 3 bases at V and 6 bases at J, with 9 bases between the two ends. The CDR3 extends over 12 amino acids. This CDR3 is CASSPIGSEQYF. CDR3 nucleotides: TGTGCCAGCTCACCGATCGGGAGCGAGCAGTACTTC.

As concerns this clone: Because it lacks the conserved phenylalanine or tryptophan at the end, this CDR3 is likely a read error. The limits of the CDR3 on the DNA are not certain, so only TCRdb's listed CDR3 is given. This rearrangement joins TRBV28 to TRBJ1-2; the D call TRBD1 from the table was never checked on the DNA. Including both end residues, the CDR3 is 13 amino acids long. Germline CDR1 reads MDHEN; CDR2 reads SYDVKM. This CDR3 is CASSLGQGFRPTI.

The V call is TRBV10-3, the J call TRBJ2-1, with 7 bases that match TRBD2. Trimming took 0 bases from V and 1 from J; bases not matched to a gene: 0. Looked up from germline, CDR1 is ENHRY and CDR2 is SYGVKD. CDR3 length: 15 residues. The CDR3 DNA is TGTGCCATCAGTGAGTCGGGGGGGTCCTACAATGAGCAGTTCTTC. This sequence encodes CAISESGGSYNEQFF.

V gene TRBV4-1 combines with J gene TRBJ1-2; TRBD1 aligns across 9 bases. The CDR3 contains 15 residues. Germline-derived CDR1 and CDR2 are MGHRA and YSYEKL. With V trimmed by 0 bases and J by 5 bases, 4 bases remained unmatched. The CDR3 is CASSQEGQGIYGYTF. The CDR3, as DNA: TGCGCCAGCAGCCAAGAGGGACAGGGAATATATGGCTACACCTTC.

The V call is TRBV12-5, the J call TRBJ2-1; the D gene is possibly TRBD2 (5 bases). The ends were cut back, 3 bases at V and 5 bases at J, with 17 bases in the middle. Germline values: CDR1 LGHNT, CDR2 FRNRAP. This CDR3 has 16 amino acids. The CDR3 protein is CASGFPVEGVDNEQFF. The CDR3 DNA reads as TGTGCTAGTGGTTTCCCGGTTGAGGGAGTAGACAATGAGCAGTTCTTC. Looking up the rest from reference TRBV12-5 and TRBJ2-1 gives the full variable domain: DARVTQTPRHKVTEMGQEVTMRCQPILGHNTVFWYRQTMMQGLELLAYFRNRAPLDDSGMPKDRFSAEMPDATLATLKIQPSEPRDSAVYFCASGFPVEGVDNEQFFGPGTRLTVL.